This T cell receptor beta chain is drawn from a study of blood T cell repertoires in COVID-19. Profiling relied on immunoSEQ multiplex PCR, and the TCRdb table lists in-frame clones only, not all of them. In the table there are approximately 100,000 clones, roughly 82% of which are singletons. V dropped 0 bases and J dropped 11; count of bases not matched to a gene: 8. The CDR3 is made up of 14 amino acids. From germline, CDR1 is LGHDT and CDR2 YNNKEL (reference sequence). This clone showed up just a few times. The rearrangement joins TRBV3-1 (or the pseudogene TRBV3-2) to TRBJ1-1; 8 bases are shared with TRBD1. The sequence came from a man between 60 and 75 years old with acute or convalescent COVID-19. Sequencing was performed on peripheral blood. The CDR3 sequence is CASSQDGTGRGAFF. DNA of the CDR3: TGTGCCAGCAGCCAAGACGGGACAGGAAGAGGGGCTTTCTTT.